This T cell receptor beta chain was captured by sequencing in a study of T cells in Graves' hyperthyroidism and ophthalmopathy. Study conclusions and caveats: A 13 V-J signature model discriminated ophthalmopathy versus stable hyperthyroidism. Median prediction lead before ophthalmopathy onset was 6.5 to 7 months with the model.

CDR3 length: 14 residues. Germline CDR1 DFQATT, CDR2 SNEGSKA (reference sequence). There were TCR beta CDR3 regions amplified from RNA transcripts. With the HTBI primer set, the TCR CDR3 went through a first round of RT-PCR. TCRdb recomputed calls from the multiplex PCR reads with MiXCR, one row per CDR3 protein. The sample shows about 510,000 distinct CDR3 sequences, about 46% of them seen only once. Patients were excluded because of uncontrolled infection, other autoimmune disease, pregnancy or lactation. Diagnosis rested on symptoms, serum thyroxine and TRAb, thyroid ultrasound, and orbital computed tomography. To note about this clonotype: Its antigen is as yet unknown.

This clonotype was sampled from an adult woman with Graves' disease, either hyperthyroidism or ophthalmopathy (not recorded which). The chain carries TRBV20-1 and TRBJ2-5; perhaps TRBD2 as D (6 bases). The J call is doubtful: the DNA matches TRBJ2-4 better. The specimen sequenced was peripheral blood or thyroid tissue (not recorded which). The CDR3 here is CSAPGDGLPNIQYF. The CDR3 DNA sequence: TGCAGTGCTCCGGGGGATGGCCTGCCGAACATTCAGTACTTC.